This T cell receptor beta chain comes out of a study of a mutant IDH1 vaccine in newly diagnosed glioma. Study details: Most patients had radiochemotherapy with temozolomide before enrollment; others had one alone. The timing of visit V12 was week 35, and that of visit V13 was week 47.

This sample's time point: week 35, safety follow-up. Doses of 300 ug of mutant IDH1 20-mer peptide were given with topical imiquimod. Donors had new WHO grade 3 or 4 IDH1-mutant, ATRX-lost astrocytomas. Data came from immunoSEQ multiplex PCR; TCRdb stores just in-frame clones and leaves some out. The sample holds about 47,000 clones, around 89% seen once. Broader study findings: Researchers report vaccine-induced immune responses in roughly 94% of patients.

With 4 bases clipped from V and 5 bases from J, the junction kept 4 bases outside the gene matches. The CDR3 loop spans 13 amino acids. Germline V gives CDR1 SQVTM, CDR2 ANQGSEA. A note on this clone: Its antigen is not known.

This specimen was PBMCs, taken from a glioma patient whose treatment included an IDH1 peptide vaccine. The clonotype originates from a woman aged 40 to 50 with glioma. The chain couples TRBV29-1 to TRBJ2-2; TRBD2 aligns across 7 bases. The CDR3 loop reads CSVVGAGTGELFF. The DNA of the CDR3 is TGCAGCGTTGTAGGAGCGGGAACCGGGGAGCTGTTTTTT.